The 6 T cell receptor beta chains presented below share a single source sample, sequenced in a study of radiation and T cells in renal cell carcinoma (dated by TCRdb to about 2020). Receptor amplification or capture employed the immunoSEQ multiplex PCR assay. TCRdb took this table from immuneACCESS and kept in-frame rearrangements with V and J called. Such tables lack part of the clones; where checked against another copy, unresolved V genes explain under half of the gap, and the rest is unexplained. This sample lists about 64,000 clones; about three quarters were detected once. The top ten clonotypes cover around 7% of the sample. The time point label, as the study defines it: blood 4 weeks post-SBRT, at nephrectomy. This sample's treatment or condition label indicates: 15 Gy SBRT to primary tumor, nephrectomy 4 weeks later. The source material was blood, sampled from a patient whose treatment included radiotherapy and nephrectomy. The receptor set was obtained from a man between 60 and 70 years old with renal cell carcinoma.

The CDR3: CASTSTGTFNTEAFF. CDR3 in DNA: TGCGCCAGCACCTCGACAGGGACTTTTAACACTGAAGCTTTCTTT. V is TRBV5-1 and J is TRBJ1-1; 7 nucleotides line up with TRBD1. Looked up from germline, CDR1 is SGHRS and CDR2 is YFSETQ. V lost 6 bases to trimming and J lost 2 bases; unmatched junction nucleotides: 10. This CDR3 spans 15 amino acids.

This sequence joins TRBV12-1 and TRBJ2-1; the table's TRBD2 call for D was not verified on the DNA. TRBV12-1 corresponds to a pseudogene. The CDR3 extends over 17 amino acids. The CDR3 loop is CASSFVPGRAGYNEQFF. CDR3 nucleotides: TGTGCCAGCAGCTTTGTCCCCGGGAGGGCCGGGTACAATGAGCAGTTCTTC.

The chain has TRBV5-1 and TRBJ1-1, with 7 positions matching TRBD1. The CDR3 consists of 15 residues. Germline V CDR1 and CDR2: SGHRS, YFSETQ. V was clipped by 2 bases and J by 2 bases; unmatched bases: 6. The CDR3: CASSFSGTANTEAFF. DNA of the CDR3: TGCGCCAGCAGCTTTTCCGGGACAGCCAACACTGAAGCTTTCTTT.

The rearrangement links TRBV27 to TRBJ1-4; D unresolved. The CDR3 runs to 13 residues. Between the trimmed V and J ends, which lost 5 bases and 7 bases, there was a span of 11 bases. The V gene's germline CDR1 is MNHEY and CDR2 SMNVEV (reference sequence). Here the CDR3 DNA reads TGTGCCAGCAGTCCTGGACGGGGTGAAAAACTGTTTTTT. Its translation: CASSPGRGEKLFF. The full variable domain, rest sourced from reference TRBV27 and TRBJ1-4, is EAQVTQNPRYLITVTGKKLTVTCSQNMNHEYMSWYRQDPGLGLRQIYYSMNVEVTDKGDVPEGYKVSRKEKRNFPLILESPSPNQTSLYFCASSPGRGEKLFFGSGTQLSVL.

CDR3 coding DNA: TGTGCCAGCAGTGAAATGGGCTTTTGGACAGGGGGCGGAAAACTGTTTTTT. This translates into CASSEMGFWTGGGKLFF. This chain joins TRBV6-1 and TRBJ1-4, with TRBD1 matching 11 bases. With 2 bases clipped from V and 10 bases from J, the junction kept 12 bases outside the gene matches. The length of the CDR3 is 17 residues. Germline values: CDR1 MNHNS, CDR2 SASEGT.

This clone was detected only a few times. At the DNA level, this CDR3 is encoded by other sequences in the same sample as well. V gene TRBV7-2 combines with J gene TRBJ1-4; the D is unclear. Germline CDR1 SGHTA, CDR2 FQGNSA. V lost 5 bases and J lost 7, with 11 bases in between. This CDR3 is built from 13 residues. CDR3 DNA sequence: TGTGCCAGCAGCCTAAAGGGTGGTGAAAAACTGTTTTTT. It yields the protein CASSLKGGEKLFF. Drawing the rest from reference TRBV7-2 and TRBJ1-4, the complete variable domain is GAGVSQSPSNKVTEKGKDVELRCDPISGHTALYWYRQSLGQGLEFLIYFQGNSAPDKSGLPSDRFSAERTGGSVSTLTIQRTQQEDSAVYLCASSLKGGEKLFFGSGTQLSVL.